The clone carrying this T cell receptor beta chain was detected once. Healthy bone marrow donors made up the donor group. The sample is drawn from a study of cytomegalovirus exposure and HLA in healthy donors. CDR3 length equals 18 residues. V lost 3 bases and J lost 0; bases outside the gene matches: 9. Germline V gene sequence: CDR1 KGHSH, CDR2 LQKENI. Primers included in the PCR were 60 Vbeta and 13 Jbeta primers. Here immunoSEQ multiplex PCR was the method, and the copy in TCRdb shows in-frame clones only, minus some. Seen here are approximately 130,000 clones, around three quarters observed once, and the top ten hold around 2.7%.

This chain links TRBV18 with TRBJ2-3, with 10 nucleotides matching TRBD1. The clonotype was recovered from a woman between 55 and 75 years old in good health and CMV-seropositive. The sequenced sample consisted of PBMCs. CDR3: CASSPTSGQGDSTDTQYF. DNA for the CDR3: TGTGCCAGCTCACCTACCTCTGGACAGGGGGATAGCACAGATACGCAGTATTTT.